Given below is one T cell receptor (beta chain) in context. Antigen: not known. Primers for the PCR totalled 60 Vbeta and 13 Jbeta. Sequenced by immunoSEQ multiplex PCR; TCRdb stores in-frame clones only, minus some. Of some 120,000 clones in the sample, around 61% were seen once. These data are taken from a study of cytomegalovirus exposure and HLA in healthy donors. Study in general: Approximately 190 million T cells yielded more than 90 million unique TCR beta sequences, as an earlier analysis found. Study outcomes and limitations: Immune exposure information comprised only CMV serostatus.

The TCR was taken from a woman aged 25 to 45 in good health and CMV-seronegative. Sequenced: PBMCs.

CDR3 in DNA: TGTGCCAGCAGTGAAGGGGGGAGGAATTCACCCCTCCACTTT. Protein: CASSEGGRNSPLHF. The chain couples TRBV6-1 to TRBJ1-6; tentatively, D is TRBD1 (5 bases). Between the trimmed V and J ends, which lost 1 base and 7 bases, there was a span of 8 bases. This CDR3 is built from 14 residues. CDR1 is MNHNS and CDR2 is SASEGT in the germline V gene.